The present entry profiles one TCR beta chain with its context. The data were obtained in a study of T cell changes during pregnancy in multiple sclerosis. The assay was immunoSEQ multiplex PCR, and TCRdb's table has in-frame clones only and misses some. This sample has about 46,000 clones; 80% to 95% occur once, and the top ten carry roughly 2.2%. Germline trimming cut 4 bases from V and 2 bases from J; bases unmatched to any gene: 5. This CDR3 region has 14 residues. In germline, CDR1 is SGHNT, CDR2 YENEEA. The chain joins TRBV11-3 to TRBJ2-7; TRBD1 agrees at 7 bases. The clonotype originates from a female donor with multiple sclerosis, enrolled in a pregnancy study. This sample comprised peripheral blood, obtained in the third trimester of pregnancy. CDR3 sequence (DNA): TGTGCCAGCAGCTCAAGGGACAGCCCCTACGAGCAGTACTTC. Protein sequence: CASSSRDSPYEQYF. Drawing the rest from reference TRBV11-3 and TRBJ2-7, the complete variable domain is EAGVVQSPRYKIIEKKQPVAFWCNPISGHNTLYWYLQNLGQGPELLIRYENEEAVDDSQLPKDRFSAERLKGVDSTLKIQPAELGDSAVYLCASSSRDSPYEQYFGPGTRLTVT.